The clone carrying this TCR beta chain was recorded a few times. The antigen is undetermined. The data are from a study of CD8 T cells in ankylosing spondylitis. Findings of the study overall: Ankylosing spondylitis blood appeared to be characterized by a TCR beta motif of eight highly homologous variants.

CDR1 is SGHTA and CDR2 is FQGNSA in the germline V gene. V shed 4 bases, J shed 8 bases, and the junction held 6 bases outside the gene matches. This CDR3 is built from 15 residues. Library preparation for TCR beta used quantitative 5'-RACE with molecular barcodes. TCRdb reanalysed the 5' RACE reads using MiXCR and keeps one entry per CDR3 protein. The sample contains hundreds of thousands of distinct CDR3 sequences, 10% to 15% of which appear only once. The source is a male donor with ankylosing spondylitis. This chain joins TRBV7-2 and TRBJ2-1, with 12 bases aligning to TRBD2. The specimen was blood, either unsorted or a sorted T cell fraction (not recorded which). The CDR3 is CASSSSSGRAYEQFF. The CDR3 region has the DNA TGTGCCAGCAGCTCTTCTAGCGGGAGGGCCTATGAGCAGTTCTTC.